A selection of T cell receptor beta chains follows, all from one sample in a study of control samples from healthy donors and cancer patients. Method: immunoSEQ multiplex PCR; TCRdb's copy keeps in-frame clones and lacks some. The sample shows 200,000 to 250,000 clones, around 94% of them seen only once. The sequenced material came from blood. Receptor source: a man aged 45-65 years in good health. The CDR3 runs from the conserved cysteine through the conserved F or W. Fields, in order: CDR3 protein, CDR3 DNA, J gene, clone size, D gene, V gene. A D gene is named only where the DNA matches it firmly. Some rows have no size entry. The others give once, few or many, or a class for an expanded clone.

cdr3_aa: CASSLGGQGTQYF
cdr3_nt: TGTGCCAGCAGCCTCGGGGGACAGGGGACCCAGTACTTC
j_call: TRBJ2-5
clone_size: .
d_call: TRBD1
v_call: TRBV28

cdr3_aa: CASSSVRNTEAFF
cdr3_nt: TGTGCCAGCAGCTCTGTGAGGAACACTGAAGCTTTCTTT
j_call: TRBJ1-1
clone_size: .
d_call: .
v_call: TRBV12-3/TRBV12-4

cdr3_aa: CASSVGGFNQPQHF
cdr3_nt: TGTGCCAGCAGTGTGGGGGGGTTCAATCAGCCCCAGCATTTT
j_call: TRBJ1-5
clone_size: .
d_call: .
v_call: TRBV2

cdr3_aa: CASSEARGLETQYF
cdr3_nt: TGTGCCAGCAGTGAAGCGAGGGGACTAGAGACCCAGTACTTC
j_call: TRBJ2-5
clone_size: .
d_call: .
v_call: TRBV2

cdr3_aa: CASSRTGTGREQYF
cdr3_nt: TGTGCCAGCAGCCGAACCGGGACAGGGAGGGAGCAGTACTTC
j_call: TRBJ2-7
clone_size: .
d_call: TRBD1
v_call: TRBV11-2

cdr3_aa: CASGDIQNYGYTF
cdr3_nt: TGTGCCAGCGGGGACATTCAGAACTATGGCTACACCTTC
j_call: TRBJ1-2
clone_size: .
d_call: .
v_call: TRBV28

cdr3_aa: CASSTGGSGDTQYF
cdr3_nt: TGCGCCAGCAGTACAGGGGGTAGTGGTGATACGCAGTATTTT
j_call: TRBJ2-3
clone_size: .
d_call: TRBD1
v_call: TRBV5-1

cdr3_aa: CASSFGQGNQPQHF
cdr3_nt: TGTGCCAGCAGCTTCGGACAGGGCAATCAGCCCCAGCATTTT
j_call: TRBJ1-5
clone_size: .
d_call: TRBD1
v_call: TRBV6-6

cdr3_aa: CASSAGTSGGAQETQYF
cdr3_nt: TGTGCCAGCAGCGCCGGGACTAGCGGGGGGGCCCAAGAGACCCAGTACTTC
j_call: TRBJ2-5
clone_size: .
d_call: TRBD2
v_call: TRBV11-3

cdr3_aa: CASSSIQGGAEAFF
cdr3_nt: TGTGCCAGCAGCTCAATTCAAGGGGGAGCTGAAGCTTTCTTT
j_call: TRBJ1-1
clone_size: .
d_call: .
v_call: TRBV11-1

cdr3_aa: CSVTTSDVATFF
cdr3_nt: TGCAGCGTTACCACCTCGGATGTGGCAACTTTCTTT
j_call: TRBJ1-1
clone_size: .
d_call: .
v_call: TRBV29-1

cdr3_aa: CASSLDRIQVGLEAFF
cdr3_nt: TGCGCCAGCAGCTTGGACAGGATACAGGTAGGCCTTGAAGCTTTCTTT
j_call: TRBJ1-1
clone_size: .
d_call: .
v_call: TRBV5-1

cdr3_aa: CASSAEGDSNNEQFF
cdr3_nt: TGCGCCAGCAGCGCGGAGGGGGACTCAAACAATGAGCAGTTCTTC
j_call: TRBJ2-1
clone_size: .
d_call: .
v_call: TRBV5-1

cdr3_aa: CASSVLDVYNEQFF
cdr3_nt: TGTGCCAGCAGCGTACTAGACGTATACAATGAGCAGTTCTTC
j_call: TRBJ2-1
clone_size: .
d_call: .
v_call: TRBV9

cdr3_aa: CAISGGQGEKLFF
cdr3_nt: TGTGCCATCAGTGGAGGTCAGGGTGAAAAACTGTTTTTT
j_call: TRBJ1-4
clone_size: .
d_call: .
v_call: TRBV10-3

cdr3_aa: CASSLLGRALSGELFF
cdr3_nt: TGTGCCAGCAGTTTACTAGGACGGGCGTTGTCCGGGGAGCTGTTTTTT
j_call: TRBJ2-2
clone_size: .
d_call: .
v_call: TRBV27

cdr3_aa: CARTGISREETQYF
cdr3_nt: TGTGCCAGAACGGGGATATCCAGGGAAGAGACCCAGTACTTC
j_call: TRBJ2-5
clone_size: .
d_call: .
v_call: TRBV2

cdr3_aa: CAWAGGGTYEQYF
cdr3_nt: TGTGCCTGGGCTGGGGGGGGCACCTACGAGCAGTACTTC
j_call: TRBJ2-7
clone_size: .
d_call: .
v_call: TRBV30

cdr3_aa: CATRTGREKLFF
cdr3_nt: TGTGCCACCCGGACAGGGAGGGAAAAACTGTTTTTT
j_call: TRBJ1-4
clone_size: once
d_call: TRBD1
v_call: TRBV28

cdr3_aa: CASSLTRGGSPTTDTQYF
cdr3_nt: TGTGCCAGCAGCTTAACAAGGGGAGGGTCCCCCACCACAGATACGCAGTATTTT
j_call: TRBJ2-3
clone_size: once
d_call: TRBD2
v_call: TRBV7-6